The T cell receptor (beta chain) under discussion was sequenced for a study of cytotoxic CD8 clonotypes in ibrutinib-treated CLL. The authors obtained roughly 1.8 micrograms of genomic DNA from cryopreserved PBMCs for TCR beta libraries. Profiling relied on immunoSEQ multiplex PCR, and the TCRdb table lists in-frame clones only, not all of them. Among approximately 300,000 clones listed, around four fifths were seen once. Trimming pared 0 bases from V and 1 base from J, leaving 5 bases between. The CDR3 length is 13 residues. Germline values: CDR1 SGDLS, CDR2 YYNGEE. A remark on this clone: Distinct nucleotide sequences in the sample also encode this CDR3.

The TCR was taken from a human donor with chronic lymphocytic leukemia. Sample: PBMCs, taken before ibrutinib treatment. This rearrangement joins TRBV9 to TRBJ2-7, with D unresolved. Written as DNA, the CDR3 is TGTGCCAGCAGCGTAGGGCTTTCCTACGAGCAGTACTTC. Translated: CASSVGLSYEQYF.